A single sample is the source of the 17 T cell receptor beta chains below, sequenced in a study of T cells in Graves' hyperthyroidism and ophthalmopathy. Amplified TCR beta CDR3 regions derived from RNA transcripts. The primer set for the first-round RT-PCR of the TCR CDR3 was HTBI. TCRdb re-analysed the multiplex PCR reads in MiXCR, keeping a single row per CDR3 protein. Of roughly 500,000 distinct CDR3 sequences in the sample, roughly 22% were seen once. The sequenced sample consisted of blood. Receptor source: a woman in her seventies with Graves' ophthalmopathy.

This clonotype was counted ten times or more. As DNA, the CDR3 is TGTGCCAGCAGCCTGGGCGGGGGCTACGACACTGAAGCTTTCTTT. Encoded protein: CASSLGGGYDTEAFF. The V and J genes are TRBV7-9 and TRBJ1-1, with a tentative D call TRBD1 (6 bases). Per the germline V gene, CDR1 is SEHNR and CDR2 is FQNEAQ (reference sequence). The V end lost 5 bases, the J end lost 3 bases, and 16 bases lay between the germline ends. The CDR3 length is 15 residues.

This clonotype was counted at least ten times. The chain employs TRBV28 and TRBJ2-4; D is perhaps TRBD2 (6 bases). Deletions cut 8 bases from V and 4 bases from J, with 15 bases between. CDR1 is MDHEN, CDR2 SYDVKM, per germline. CDR3 size: 14 residues. DNA for the CDR3: TGTGCCAGCGGGGTCGCAGGGAGGAAAAACATTCAGTACTTC. Amino acid sequence: CASGVAGRKNIQYF.

The V call is TRBV7-9, the J call TRBJ2-2; 15 bases fit TRBD2. The trim removed 5 bases at V and 2 bases at J, leaving 12 bases unmatched. Germline assignment: CDR1 SEHNR and CDR2 FQNEAQ (reference sequence). This CDR3 comprises 20 residues. The CDR3 DNA sequence: TGTGCCAGCAGCATCTTACGGACTAGCGGGAGGGCAAGAAACACCGGGGAGCTGTTTTTT. Translation gives CASSILRTSGRARNTGELFF.

This clonotype has just a few counts. The chain carries TRBV7-3 and TRBJ2-3; D is undetermined. V was cut by 2 bases and J by 4 bases, with 7 bases left in between. From germline, CDR1 is SGHTA and CDR2 FQGTGA. This CDR3 contains 13 residues. CDR3 residues: CASSLDPSDTQYF. CDR3 bases: TGTGCCAGCAGCTTAGACCCGTCAGATACGCAGTATTTT. Full variable domain (missing parts from reference TRBV7-3 and TRBJ2-3): GAGVSQTPSNKVTEKGKYVELRCDPISGHTALYWYRQSLGQGPEFLIYFQGTGAADDSGLPNDRFFAVRPEGSVSTLKIQRTERGDSAVYLCASSLDPSDTQYFGPGTRLTVL.

This clonotype showed up just a few times. This chain links TRBV30 with TRBJ2-6; D not certain. This CDR3 comprises 15 residues. V was clipped by 4 bases and J by 0 bases, with 10 bases between them. In germline, CDR1 is GTSNPN, CDR2 SVGIG (reference sequence). As DNA, the CDR3 is TGTGCCTGGAATCCAGCAGCCTCTGGGGCCAACGTCCTGACTTTC. Its translation: CAWNPAASGANVLTF.

As to this clonotype: One base away lies a much larger clone, so this may be a sequencing read error. This chain links TRBV7-2 with TRBJ2-2, with D possibly matching TRBD2 (6 bases). The CDR3 is 14 amino acids. Germline values: CDR1 SGHTA, CDR2 FQGNSA. In DNA form, the CDR3 reads TGTGCCAGCAGCTCGGGACTGAACACCTGGGAGCTGTTTTTT. Translating it yields CASSSGLNTWELFF.

V gene TRBV19 combines with J gene TRBJ1-1, with D unclear. This CDR3 has 14 residues. From germline, CDR1 is LNHDA and CDR2 SQIVND (reference sequence). With 3 bases removed from V and 5 bases from J, the gap between germline ends came to 13 bases. CDR3 bases: TGTGCCAGTAGTATTGATAGGGCGGGGACTGAAGCTTTCTTT. This sequence encodes CASSIDRAGTEAFF.

This chain links TRBV20-1 with TRBJ2-1; D is ambiguous. Germline V gene data show CDR1 as DFQATT and CDR2 as SNEGSKA (reference sequence). The CDR3 has 13 amino acids. The ends were cut back, 0 bases at V and 9 bases at J, with 12 bases in the middle. CDR3 sequence: CSARDYRSGEQFF. The CDR3 DNA reads TGCAGTGCTAGAGATTATAGGTCTGGTGAGCAGTTCTTC.

The chain employs TRBV6-1 and TRBJ2-1; D remains ambiguous. The V gene's germline CDR1 is MNHNS and CDR2 SASEGT. The CDR3 covers 15 residues. V gave up 5 bases and J gave up 4 bases, with 15 bases separating them. CDR3 amino acids: CASSTRQVGYNEQFF. The CDR3 DNA reads as TGTGCCAGCAGTACGCGCCAGGTGGGGTACAATGAGCAGTTCTTC.

In this sample, this clonotype turned up a few times. The chain combines TRBV4-3 with TRBJ2-3, with a weak D call TRBD2 (5 bases). With 5 bases removed from V and 5 bases from J, the gap between germline ends came to 17 bases. Germline CDR1 and CDR2: LGHNA and YSLEER. The CDR3 is 15 amino acids. The DNA of the CDR3 is TGCGCCAGCAGCACAAACCCGGGCCGGGGAGATACGCAGTATTTT. It encodes CASSTNPGRGDTQYF.

Only a few counts were recorded for this clonotype. The chain recombines TRBV9 with TRBJ2-7; either TRBD1 or TRBD2 may fit D (5 bases each). V lost 4 bases and J lost 5, with 19 bases in between. The CDR3 sequence is 15 residues long. From germline, CDR1 is SGDLS and CDR2 YYNGEE. The CDR3 sequence: CASSTSPVRGNEQYF. CDR3 in DNA: TGTGCCAGCAGCACAAGTCCAGTACGGGGCAACGAGCAGTACTTC.

This clonotype was detected only a few times. The chain joins TRBV6-5 to TRBJ1-1; D might be TRBD1 (6 bases). The CDR3 length is 16 residues. The germline V gene encodes CDR1 MNHEY and CDR2 SVGAGI. Trimming took off 0 bases at V and 2 bases at J, with 13 bases between the two ends. The CDR3 DNA reads TGTGCCAGCAGTTACTCTAACGGGGGCGTAAACACTGAAGCTTTCTTT. Its protein is CASSYSNGGVNTEAFF.

This clonotype was recorded a few times. The chain has TRBV20-1 and TRBJ2-7, with 9 bases lining up with TRBD1. The V and J ends lost 1 base and 3 bases, in that order; junction bases with no gene match: 1. Germline V lookup: CDR1 DFQATT, CDR2 SNEGSKA (reference sequence). The CDR3 sequence is 13 residues long. The CDR3 region has the DNA TGCAGTGCTAGAGGGACAGGGGTCTACGAGCAGTACTTC. Protein: CSARGTGVYEQYF.

This chain links TRBV10-3 with TRBJ1-2, with 8 positions matching TRBD1. This CDR3 contains 12 residues. Germline V lookup: CDR1 ENHRY, CDR2 SYGVKD. V shed 6 bases and J 11 bases; nucleotides not matched to a gene: 8. The CDR3 spells CAIRLDRVGYTF. DNA for the CDR3: TGTGCCATCAGGCTGGACAGGGTAGGGTACACCTTC.

This clonotype was counted between two and nine times. One junction end does not reproduce the germline sequence, and a read error may be involved. J is TRBJ2-7 and V is TRBV7-8; 9 nucleotides line up with TRBD2. The germline V gene encodes CDR1 SGHVS and CDR2 FQNEAQ. The CDR3 runs to 13 residues. The CDR3 DNA is TGTGCCAGCAGTTTAGCGGGAGCAGTCGAGCAGTACTTC. Its translation is CASSLAGAVEQYF. The full variable domain, rest sourced from reference TRBV7-8 and TRBJ2-7, is GAGVSQSPRYKVAKRGQDVALRCDPISGHVSLFWYQQALGQGPEFLTYFQNEAQLDKSGLPSDRFFAERPEGSVSTLKIQRTQQEDSAVYLCASSLAGAVEQYFGPGTRLTVT.

The chain uses TRBV5-1 and TRBJ1-1, with D possibly being TRBD1 (6 bases). Germline-derived CDR1 and CDR2 are SGHRS and YFSETQ. CDR3 length: 15 amino acids. Trimming removed 4 bases at V and 3 bases at J, with 16 bases between. The CDR3 loop is CASSPNTAGDTEAFF. CDR3 bases: TGCGCCAGCAGCCCGAATACCGCAGGGGACACTGAAGCTTTCTTT. Looking up the rest from reference TRBV5-1 and TRBJ1-1 gives the full variable domain: KAGVTQTPRYLIKTRGQQVTLSCSPISGHRSVSWYQQTPGQGLQFLFEYFSETQRNKGNFPGRFSGRQFSNSRSEMNVSTLELGDSALYLCASSPNTAGDTEAFFGQGTRLTVV.

Many counts were recorded for this clonotype. The gene calls are TRBV28 and TRBJ2-7; 7 bases match TRBD2. Germline CDR1 is MDHEN and CDR2 is SYDVKM. Germline trimming cut 5 bases from V and 0 bases from J; bases unmatched to any gene: 13. The CDR3 contains 17 residues. For the CDR3, the DNA is TGTGCCAGCAGTCCGCCTGGGCTAGCGGACCACTCCTACGAGCAGTACTTC. Amino acids: CASSPPGLADHSYEQYF.